The 22 T cell receptor beta chains listed next were all sequenced from one sample in a study of cytomegalovirus exposure and HLA in healthy donors. The PCR employed 60 Vbeta primers together with 13 Jbeta primers. Sequencing was performed with immunoSEQ multiplex PCR; in TCRdb, only in-frame clones are kept and a portion is missing. Among approximately 240,000 clones listed, more than 85% were seen once. The sample consisted of PBMCs. These TCRs come from a young woman in good health and CMV-seronegative.

V usage is TRBV19 and J usage is TRBJ1-3, with D unclear. With 3 bases removed from V and 4 bases from J, the gap between germline ends came to 13 bases. The CDR3 runs 15 residues. CDR1 and CDR2 from the germline V gene are LNHDA and SQIVND (reference sequence). As DNA, the CDR3 is TGTGCCAGTAGTATTATCGGCGGAGCCGGAAACACCATATATTTT. This sequence encodes CASSIIGGAGNTIYF.

The genes are TRBV11-2 and TRBJ2-2; 11 bases are a match to TRBD1. V was clipped by 3 bases and J by 5 bases; unmatched bases: 2. The CDR3 contains 15 residues. Germline CDR1 and CDR2: SGHAT and FQNNGV. DNA of the CDR3: TGTGCCAGCAGCTTCCGGGACAGGGGGACCGGGGAGCTGTTTTTT. Its protein product is CASSFRDRGTGELFF. Full variable domain (missing parts from reference TRBV11-2 and TRBJ2-2): EAGVAQSPRYKIIEKRQSVAFWCNPISGHATLYWYQQILGQGPKLLIQFQNNGVVDDSQLPKDRFSAERLKGVDSTLKIQPAKLEDSAVYLCASSFRDRGTGELFFGEGSRLTVL.

The chain uses TRBV19 and TRBJ1-2; 7 nucleotides align to TRBD1. With 6 bases clipped from V and 8 bases from J, the junction kept 18 bases outside the gene matches. The CDR3 consists of 16 residues. Looked up from germline, CDR1 is LNHDA and CDR2 is SQIVND (reference sequence). The CDR3 loop reads CASSEDPTGVSGGYTF. CDR3 bases: TGTGCCAGTAGCGAGGATCCAACAGGGGTATCGGGCGGCTACACCTTC.

The chain employs TRBV15 and TRBJ1-5; no definite D call. CDR1 is LNHNV, CDR2 YYDKDF, per germline (reference sequence). V lost 6 bases, J lost 2 bases, and 11 bases lay in between. The CDR3 is made up of 14 amino acids. The CDR3 here is CATRYGEGNQPQHF. DNA for the CDR3: TGTGCCACCAGATACGGGGAGGGCAATCAGCCCCAGCATTTT.

This rearrangement joins TRBV7-2 to TRBJ1-4, with TRBD1 matching over 7 bases. Per the germline V gene, CDR1 is SGHTA and CDR2 is FQGNSA. The CDR3 is made up of 14 amino acids. After removal of 6 bases from V and 4 bases from J, the junction contained 5 bases not matched to a gene. In DNA form, the CDR3 reads TGTGCCAGCAGTCTAGGGGGCCGTAATGAAAAACTGTTTTTT. This encodes CASSLGGRNEKLFF.

The J gene is TRBJ1-5, the V gene TRBV19; TRBD1 agrees at 9 bases. The V gene's germline CDR1 is LNHDA and CDR2 SQIVND (reference sequence). The V gene end was trimmed by 8 bases and the J gene end by 4 bases; junction bases not matched to a gene: 3. There are 13 residues in the CDR3. This chain's CDR3 is CASEGTGNQPQHF. CDR3 nucleotides: TGTGCCAGTGAGGGGACAGGGAATCAGCCCCAGCATTTT.

This chain joins TRBV7-9 and TRBJ1-2; 11 bases align to TRBD1. V lost 5 bases and J lost 7; bases outside the gene matches: 6. The germline V gene has CDR1 SEHNR and CDR2 FQNEAQ (reference sequence). The CDR3 is 14 amino acids. The DNA of the CDR3 is TGTGCCAGCAGCGCGCGGACAGGGGGCTTTGGCTACACCTTC. Protein sequence: CASSARTGGFGYTF.

The chain employs TRBV9 and TRBJ1-4, with D tentatively TRBD1 (5 bases). From germline, CDR1 is SGDLS and CDR2 YYNGEE. The V and J ends lost 3 bases and 5 bases respectively, with 11 bases between them. The CDR3 extends over 14 amino acids. The CDR3 DNA follows: TGTGCCAGCAGCGGCCTGGGGGGGAATGAAAAACTGTTTTTT. Translated: CASSGLGGNEKLFF.

This chain links TRBV11-2 with TRBJ2-1, with 7 nucleotides matching TRBD2. Germline V lookup: CDR1 SGHAT, CDR2 FQNNGV. J lost 5 bases, V lost 2 bases, and 6 bases had no gene match. The CDR3 sequence is 15 residues long. This CDR3 is CASSLRQGGNNEQFF. The CDR3 DNA follows: TGTGCCAGCAGCTTAAGGCAGGGAGGGAACAATGAGCAGTTCTTC.

The V call is TRBV30, the J call TRBJ2-1; the match to TRBD2 covers 7 bases. The CDR3 has 14 residues. Germline V gene data show CDR1 as GTSNPN and CDR2 as SVGIG (reference sequence). V dropped 1 base and J dropped 6; count of bases not matched to a gene: 6. Here the CDR3 DNA reads TGTGCCTGGAGTGGGGGGAGGGGAACCAATGAGCAGTTCTTC. Amino acid sequence: CAWSGGRGTNEQFF.

This chain links TRBV6-1 with TRBJ1-4; a possible D gene is TRBD1 (5 bases). V was pared by 7 bases and J by 7 bases, with 10 bases between. The V gene's germline CDR1 is MNHNS and CDR2 SASEGT. This CDR3 has 12 residues. CDR3 DNA sequence: TGTGCCAGCAACCCAGACAGTGAAAAACTGTTTTTT. The encoded protein is CASNPDSEKLFF.

V and J are TRBV7-2 and TRBJ2-1; tentative D call: TRBD1 (5 bases). The CDR3 runs to 16 residues. V was cut by 2 bases and J by 0 bases, with 11 bases left in between. CDR1 is SGHTA and CDR2 is FQGNSA in the germline V gene. The CDR3 loop reads CASSLIGVISYNEQFF. The CDR3 nucleotides are TGTGCCAGCAGCTTAATAGGGGTGATCTCCTACAATGAGCAGTTCTTC. Full variable domain (rest looked up from reference TRBV7-2 and TRBJ2-1): GAGVSQSPSNKVTEKGKDVELRCDPISGHTALYWYRQSLGQGLEFLIYFQGNSAPDKSGLPSDRFSAERTGGSVSTLTIQRTQQEDSAVYLCASSLIGVISYNEQFFGPGTRLTVL.

The gene calls are TRBV28 and TRBJ1-2; 9 bases align to TRBD1. V was pared by 2 bases and J by 8 bases, with 15 bases of the junction left unmatched. The germline CDR1 and CDR2 sequences are MDHEN and SYDVKM. The CDR3 runs 17 residues. The CDR3 bases are TGTGCCAGCAGTTTAGAGGGGACAGGGAGGATGTCGAAAGGCTACACCTTC. Protein: CASSLEGTGRMSKGYTF.

This clone was recorded once. The chain employs TRBV9 and TRBJ2-3; TRBD2 matches at 11 bases. The junction had 7 bases not matched to a gene; V was cut back by 0 bases and J by 7 bases. The CDR3 covers 16 residues. Germline loops: CDR1 SGDLS, CDR2 YYNGEE. The DNA for the CDR3 is TGTGCCAGCAGCGTAGCCGGGACTAGCGGCTCATATACGCAGTATTTT. As protein: CASSVAGTSGSYTQYF.

The gene calls are TRBV6-4 and TRBJ1-3, with D unresolved. CDR1 and CDR2 from the germline V gene are MRHNA and SNTAGT. Trimming removed 3 bases at V and 4 bases at J, with 7 bases between. The CDR3 spans 13 residues. The CDR3 coding sequence is TGTGCCAGCAGTGAAGCCCCCGGAAACACCATATATTTT. Translated, it gives CASSEAPGNTIYF.

The chain uses TRBV5-1 and TRBJ2-1, with 9 bases matching TRBD2. The germline CDR1 and CDR2 sequences are SGHRS and YFSETQ. The CDR3 has 16 amino acids. CDR3 loop: CASKRGSGSLYNEQFF. CDR3 DNA: TGCGCGAGTAAGCGGGGTAGCGGGAGCCTGTACAATGAGCAGTTCTTC. Based on the CDR3 plus reference TRBV5-1 and TRBJ2-1, the full variable domain is KAGVTQTPRYLIKTRGQQVTLSCSPISGHRSVSWYQQTPGQGLQFLFEYFSETQRNKGNFPGRFSGRQFSNSRSEMNVSTLELGDSALYLCASKRGSGSLYNEQFFGPGTRLTVL.

This rearrangement joins TRBV28 to TRBJ1-3; D may be TRBD1 (5 bases). V dropped 10 bases and J dropped 0 bases, with 13 bases sitting between them. The CDR3 loop spans 14 amino acids. Germline V gene lookup returns CDR1 MDHEN and CDR2 SYDVKM. The CDR3 sequence: CATTTAISGNTIYF. For the CDR3, the DNA is TGTGCCACCACGACAGCTATCTCTGGAAACACCATATATTTT.

V and J are TRBV5-1 and TRBJ2-2; D is uncertain. V was pared by 5 bases and J by 0 bases, with 5 bases between. Per the germline V gene, CDR1 is SGHRS and CDR2 is YFSETQ. This CDR3 is 13 amino acids long. CDR3 residues: CASRDTNTGELFF. In DNA, the CDR3 is TGCGCCAGCAGAGACACGAACACCGGGGAGCTGTTTTTT.

The chain recombines TRBV6-5 with TRBJ1-2, with 8 bases matching TRBD1. CDR3 size: 14 residues. After removal of 0 bases from V and 6 bases from J, the junction contained 3 bases not matched to a gene. Germline CDR1 is MNHEY and CDR2 is SVGAGI. The CDR3 region has the DNA TGTGCCAGCAGTTACTCCCCGACAGGGGATGGCTACACCTTC. It specifies CASSYSPTGDGYTF.

The gene calls are TRBV2 and TRBJ1-5; 7 bases are shared with TRBD1. V dropped 7 bases and J dropped 5; count of bases not matched to a gene: 8. The CDR3 is 14 residues long. Germline CDR1 is SNHLY and CDR2 is FYNNEI. CDR3 coding DNA: TGTGCCAGCATTGGGAACAGGGGCCATCAGCCCCAGCATTTT. It is translated as CASIGNRGHQPQHF.

This chain connects TRBV9 to TRBJ2-1, with TRBD1 as a possible D gene (6 bases). Germline lookup yields CDR1 SGDLS and CDR2 YYNGEE. V shed 0 bases and J shed 1 base, with 14 bases lying between them. The CDR3 totals 17 residues. The CDR3 region has the DNA TGTGCCAGCAGCGTAGCTATCGGACAGCCGTCCTACAATGAGCAGTTCTTC. Its translation is CASSVAIGQPSYNEQFF.

The rearrangement joins TRBV15 to TRBJ2-3; unclear D gene. The V gene lost 0 bases and the J gene lost 9 bases, with 10 bases spanning the gap. Germline V gene data show CDR1 as LNHNV and CDR2 as YYDKDF (reference sequence). The CDR3 is 13 residues long. The CDR3 loop reads CATSRDGERTQYF. CDR3 DNA: TGTGCCACCAGCAGAGACGGTGAAAGAACGCAGTATTTT.